These 20 T cell receptor beta chains were sequenced from one sample in a study of identical twins. TCRdb re-derived calls from the 5' RACE reads in MiXCR, one entry per CDR3 protein. The sample includes some 500,000 distinct CDR3 sequences, roughly 9.9% of them seen just once. The sample was also linked to a second study, of yellow fever vaccine responses in identical twins.

The sequencing sample was made of PBMCs. The receptor set was obtained from a woman between 18 and 29 years old in good health.

This clonotype appeared a few times. The chain employs TRBV4-3 and TRBJ2-7; 8 nucleotides align to TRBD2. CDR1 and CDR2 (germline): LGHNA, YSLEER. Trimming removed 0 bases from V and 2 bases from J; junction bases left unmatched: 3. The CDR3 loop spans 15 amino acids. CDR3 bases: TGCGCCAGCAGCCAAGAGGGGCGGGAGGCCTACGAGCAGTACTTC. It yields the protein CASSQEGREAYEQYF.

This clonotype was seen a few times. The genes are TRBV12-3 or TRBV12-4 and TRBJ2-2; D is perhaps TRBD1 (6 bases). CDR3 length: 16 residues. V was cut by 10 bases and J by 7 bases, with 25 bases left in between. DNA of the CDR3: TGTGCCACCTCACCACGTGGGGGCGCCGGAGGCGGGGAGCTGTTTTTT. The encoded protein is CATSPRGGAGGGELFF.

This clonotype was seen more than once but under ten times. This sequence joins TRBV10-3 and TRBJ2-3; 7 nucleotides align to TRBD1. The CDR3 loop spans 17 amino acids. V was clipped by 4 bases and J by 1 base; unmatched bases: 11. CDR1 is ENHRY and CDR2 is SYGVKD in the germline V gene. CDR3 coding DNA: TGTGCCATCAGTGGCCCCGGAACAGGGGTTGGCACAGATACGCAGTATTTT. Translation: CAISGPGTGVGTDTQYF.

The chain has TRBV6-1 and TRBJ2-1; 10 bases are shared with TRBD1. The CDR3 runs 14 residues. The germline V gene has CDR1 MNHNS and CDR2 SASEGT. With V trimmed by 6 bases and J by 7 bases, 6 bases remained unmatched. The DNA of the CDR3 is TGTGCCAGCAGCTGGACAGGGGGGAAGAATGAGCAGTTCTTC. It is translated as CASSWTGGKNEQFF.

The chain recombines TRBV20-1 with TRBJ2-5, with D unclear. The CDR3 sequence is 11 residues long. Germline V gene lookup returns CDR1 DFQATT and CDR2 SNEGSKA (reference sequence). V shed 1 base and J shed 5 bases, with 5 bases lying between them. CDR3 residues: CSARVLETQYF. In DNA form, the CDR3 reads TGCAGTGCTAGAGTTCTGGAGACCCAGTACTTC.

This clonotype was observed a few times. The V and J genes are TRBV29-1 and TRBJ2-5; D gene unclear. Trimming stripped 6 bases from V and 5 bases from J, with 16 bases between. The CDR3 totals 13 residues. The germline gives CDR1 SQVTM, CDR2 ANQGSEA. The CDR3 coding sequence is TGCAGCGTCGTCCTGACCCGAGTTGAGACCCAGTACTTC. It is translated as CSVVLTRVETQYF.

Ten or more counts support this clonotype. V and J are TRBV7-9 and TRBJ2-5; D unclear. V was shortened by 2 bases and J by 2 bases, with 9 bases between the two germline ends. CDR3 size: 14 residues. Germline CDR1 and CDR2: SEHNR and FQNEAQ (reference sequence). For the CDR3, the DNA is TGTGCCAGCAGCTTACGTGCAGAACAAGAGACCCAGTACTTC. Protein: CASSLRAEQETQYF.

In this sample, this clonotype turned up many times. The V call is TRBV5-1, the J call TRBJ2-7, with no clear D. V shed 0 bases and J shed 5 bases, with 9 bases lying between them. This CDR3 has 13 residues. Germline CDR1 reads SGHRS; CDR2 reads YFSETQ. The CDR3, as DNA: TGCGCCAGCAGCTTGGAAGGGCTGCACGAGCAGTACTTC. Protein product: CASSLEGLHEQYF.

This clonotype has ten or more counts. The chain's CDR3 is CSASTSGRHSYEQYF. In nucleotides, the CDR3 is TGCAGTGCTTCGACTAGCGGGCGTCACTCCTACGAGCAGTACTTC. J is TRBJ2-7 and V is TRBV20-1, with TRBD2 identical over 10 bases. V dropped 5 bases and J dropped 0; count of bases not matched to a gene: 7. This CDR3 has 15 residues. Germline loops: CDR1 DFQATT, CDR2 SNEGSKA (reference sequence).

V usage is TRBV6-2 or TRBV6-3 and J usage is TRBJ2-1; 8 nucleotides match TRBD2. Germline V CDR1 and CDR2: MNHEY, SVGEGT. Germline trimming cut 2 bases from V and 7 bases from J; bases unmatched to any gene: 7. This CDR3 region has 15 residues. In DNA form, the CDR3 reads TGTGCCAGCAGTTACGAAGCGGGAGTCGGAAATGAGCAGTTCTTC. Translated: CASSYEAGVGNEQFF.

This clonotype was counted only a few times. The rearrangement links TRBV3-1 to TRBJ2-7, with 10 bases fitting TRBD1. CDR3 length: 18 residues. Trimming removed 1 base from V and 0 bases from J; junction bases left unmatched: 9. Germline V gene lookup returns CDR1 LGHDT and CDR2 YNNKEL (reference sequence). CDR3: CASSQVRDRGQSSYEQYF. CDR3 nucleotides: TGTGCCAGCAGCCAAGTCCGAGACAGGGGGCAGAGCTCCTACGAGCAGTACTTC.

This clonotype was recorded many times. The chain recombines TRBV12-3 or TRBV12-4 with TRBJ2-7; D not resolved. The CDR3 length is 12 residues. The germline V and J ends were trimmed by 0 bases and 4 bases, with 4 bases remaining between them. The CDR3 sequence is CASSLASYEQYF. Written as DNA, the CDR3 is TGTGCCAGCAGTTTAGCGTCTTACGAGCAGTACTTC.

This clonotype came up once. A read error may produce the germline difference seen at one junction end. The rearrangement links TRBV4-3 to TRBJ2-1; 8 bases match TRBD2. The length of the CDR3 is 17 residues. Looked up from germline, CDR1 is LGHNA and CDR2 is YSLEER. DNA for the CDR3: TGCGCCAGCAGCCAACATCTGCCGGGACTAGTTAACAATGAGCAGTTTTTC. Translating gives CASSQHLPGLVNNEQFF.

This clonotype was seen many times. The V call is TRBV12-3 or TRBV12-4, the J call TRBJ2-7; 10 positions agree with TRBD2. CDR3 length: 17 amino acids. Germline trimming cut 2 bases from V and 0 bases from J; bases unmatched to any gene: 7. This CDR3 is CASSLSVTSGSSYEQYF. Here the CDR3 DNA reads TGTGCCAGCAGTTTATCTGTGACTAGCGGGTCCTCCTACGAGCAGTACTTC.

This clonotype occurred many times. V is TRBV20-1 and J is TRBJ2-3, with D possibly matching TRBD1 (7 bases). The V gene lost 6 bases and the J gene lost 1 base, with 17 bases spanning the gap. CDR1 DFQATT and CDR2 SNEGSKA come from the germline V gene (reference sequence). The CDR3 length is 15 residues. The CDR3 coding sequence is TGCAGTGCGCGTCTGGGACAGCGGGGCACAGATACGCAGTATTTT. It is translated as CSARLGQRGTDTQYF.

This clonotype appeared many times. The rearrangement uses TRBV5-1 and TRBJ2-1; D might be TRBD1 (5 bases). CDR1 is SGHRS and CDR2 is YFSETQ in the germline V gene. The CDR3 runs to 13 residues. Trimming removed 5 bases at V and 8 bases at J, with 14 bases between. Here the CDR3 DNA reads TGCGCCAGCAGTAAGGGGTATCGGGATGAGCAGTTCTTC. It encodes CASSKGYRDEQFF.

Of note for this clonotype: A much larger clone is a single base away; this may be a read error. V and J are TRBV20-1 and TRBJ2-3; no firm D call. This CDR3 spans 15 amino acids. The germline gives CDR1 DFQATT, CDR2 SNEGSKA (reference sequence). The CDR3 bases are TGCAGTGCTAGAGATCCGACATACTCCACAGATACGAAGTATTTT. Its protein is CSARDPTYSTDTKYF.

The gene calls are TRBV11-2 and TRBJ2-2, with TRBD2 identical over 9 bases. The V and J ends lost 0 bases and 5 bases, in that order; junction bases with no gene match: 10. The CDR3 has 18 residues. The germline V gene encodes CDR1 SGHAT and CDR2 FQNNGV. The CDR3 here is CASSLDPSGTANTGELFF. The CDR3 nucleotides read TGTGCCAGCAGCTTAGACCCTAGCGGGACGGCTAATACCGGGGAGCTGTTTTTT.

The chain links TRBV29-1 to TRBJ2-7; TRBD1 aligns across 9 bases. Germline-derived CDR1 and CDR2 are SQVTM and ANQGSEA. Trimming cost V 5 bases and J 0 bases; bases outside gene matches: 2. The CDR3 contains 13 residues. The CDR3 spells CSVRDRVSYEQYF. The DNA of the CDR3 is TGCAGCGTTAGGGACAGGGTCTCCTACGAGCAGTACTTC.

Note on this clonotype: At one boundary the junction diverges from the germline segment, which might be a read error. V is TRBV19 and J is TRBJ2-7; 8 bases are a match to TRBD1. The CDR3 loop spans 12 amino acids. Looked up from germline, CDR1 is LNHDA and CDR2 is SQIVND (reference sequence). The CDR3 is CANSDRGGEQYF. The CDR3 DNA is TGTGCCAATAGTGACAGGGGAGGCGAGCAGTACTTC.